The rows below give T cell receptor beta chains drawn from one sample of a study of radiotherapy plus CTLA-4 blockade in lung cancer. Generated by immunoSEQ multiplex PCR, the TCRdb table keeps only in-frame clones and is missing some. The data contain 75,000 to 100,000 clones, around 74% of them seen just once; the ten biggest clones take up around 2.7%. The specimen was peripheral blood, collected from a patient treated with radiotherapy plus ipilimumab. The receptors were gathered from a human donor with non-small cell lung cancer who had a partial response to radiotherapy plus ipilimumab. Some clones in this sample may be carry-over from other donors' samples. The CDR3 runs from the conserved cysteine through the conserved F or W. The D gene is left open where the match is weak. Clone size, where shown, is once, few, many, or a class for clones that have expanded.

-	TRBJ1-2	-	TRBV27	CASRGGWPDYGYTF	TGTGCCAGCAGGGGAGGTTGGCCGGACTATGGCTACACCTTC
-	TRBJ1-5	TRBD1	TRBV4-3	CASSQTGTGNQPQHF	TGCGCCAGCAGCCAAACCGGGACAGGGAATCAGCCCCAGCATTTT
-	TRBJ2-1	TRBD2	TRBV2	CASSDRTSGSNEQFF	TGTGCCAGCAGTGATCGGACTAGCGGGAGCAATGAGCAGTTCTTC
-	TRBJ2-7	TRBD2	TRBV4-2	CASSQYASGAYEQYF	TGTGCCAGCAGCCAATATGCTAGCGGAGCCTACGAGCAGTACTTC
-	TRBJ1-5	-	TRBV29-1	CSVSTSDQPQHF	TGCAGCGTATCAACATCAGATCAGCCCCAGCATTTT
-	TRBJ1-6	-	TRBV2	CASSEAEYSPLHF	TGTGCCAGCAGTGAAGCGGAGTATTCACCCCTCCACTTT
few	TRBJ2-7	-	TRBV6-1	CASTSVYQDEQYF	TGTGCCAGCACCTCGGTTTATCAGGACGAGCAGTACTTC
-	TRBJ2-3	TRBD2	TRBV7-9	CASSLRGRGTDTQYF	TGTGCCAGCAGCTTACGCGGGAGGGGCACAGATACGCAGTATTTT
few	TRBJ2-7	-	TRBV28	CASSLKPEQYF	TGTGCCAGCAGTTTGAAGCCCGAGCAGTACTTC
-	TRBJ2-7	-	TRBV7-8	CASSLEGPYGEQYF	TGTGCCAGCAGCTTAGAGGGGCCCTATGGCGAGCAGTACTTC
few	TRBJ2-3	TRBD2	TRBV4-3	CASSLGGGASYTQYF	TGCGCCAGCAGCCTGGGCGGGGGGGCCTCATATACGCAGTATTTT
-	TRBJ1-2	TRBD1	TRBV4-3	CASSQDLQTGIYGYTF	TGCGCCAGCAGCCAAGATCTACAGACAGGGATCTATGGCTACACCTTC
-	TRBJ2-7	TRBD1	TRBV9	CASSPRQGGYEQYF	TGTGCCAGCAGCCCCAGACAGGGGGGATACGAGCAGTACTTC
-	TRBJ2-2	-	TRBV6-1	CASSQQTANTGELFF	TGTGCCAGCAGCCAACAGACAGCGAACACCGGGGAGCTGTTTTTT
-	TRBJ2-1	TRBD2	TRBV7-3	CASSAVTTSDHNEQFF	TGTGCCAGCAGCGCCGTTACGACTAGCGACCACAATGAGCAGTTCTTC
-	TRBJ1-1	TRBD1	TRBV7-9	CASSSTGGAVAFF	TGTGCCAGCAGCTCCACAGGGGGCGCGGTAGCTTTCTTT
-	TRBJ1-2	TRBD1	TRBV6-1	CASSTGGRYGYTF	TGTGCCAGCAGTACAGGGGGCCGGTATGGCTACACCTTC
-	TRBJ1-2	TRBD1	TRBV19	CASSRDRGYGYTF	TGTGCCAGTAGTAGGGACAGGGGCTATGGCTACACCTTC
-	TRBJ1-1	-	TRBV6-6	CASSYSSSEAFF	TGTGCCAGCAGTTATTCGTCCAGTGAAGCTTTCTTT
few	TRBJ2-3	TRBD2	TRBV7-2	CASSLTSGYTDTQYF	TGTGCCAGCAGCTTGACTAGCGGATACACAGATACGCAGTATTTT
-	TRBJ2-1	TRBD2	TRBV9	CASSLAGGRGEQFF	TGTGCCAGCAGCCTGGCGGGGGGGCGTGGTGAGCAGTTCTTC
-	TRBJ1-1	-	TRBV5-4	CASSLAYDAGVLAFF	TGTGCCAGCAGCTTGGCCTACGACGCAGGGGTCTTGGCTTTCTTT
few	TRBJ2-5	TRBD2	TRBV6-5	CASGGGGTGEETQYF	TGTGCCAGCGGGGGGGGAGGAACGGGAGAAGAGACCCAGTACTTC
few	TRBJ2-1	TRBD2	TRBV7-3	CASSSERGAYNEQFF	TGTGCCAGCAGCTCGGAGCGGGGGGCCTACAATGAGCAGTTCTTC
-	TRBJ2-7	TRBD1	TRBV14	CASSPHRGRSSYEQYF	TGTGCCAGCAGCCCTCACAGGGGGCGAAGCTCCTACGAGCAGTACTTC
-	TRBJ2-5	-	TRBV5-6	CASSPTDRREETQYF	TGTGCCAGCAGCCCGACGGACAGAAGGGAAGAGACCCAGTACTTC
few	TRBJ1-5	-	TRBV7-2	CASSLGSRGSQPQHF	TGTGCCAGCAGCTTAGGCTCCAGGGGCTCTCAGCCCCAGCATTTT
-	TRBJ2-3	-	TRBV19	CASSTYRGGRTDTQYF	TGTGCCAGTAGTACCTACAGGGGAGGTCGCACAGATACGCAGTATTTT
-	TRBJ1-3	-	TRBV5-5	CASSLDPGGNTIYF	TGTGCCAGCAGCTTGGATCCAGGCGGAAACACCATATATTTT
few	TRBJ2-7	TRBD2	TRBV30	CALESRIAGSYEQYF	TGTGCCTTGGAGTCTAGGATAGCGGGCTCCTACGAGCAGTACTTC
-	TRBJ2-1	-	TRBV13	CASSPRGWDNEQFF	TGTGCCAGCAGCCCTAGGGGCTGGGACAATGAGCAGTTCTTC
-	TRBJ1-1	-	TRBV5-1	CASSSELDLGTEAFF	TGCGCCAGCAGCTCCGAACTAGATTTGGGCACTGAAGCTTTCTTT
-	TRBJ1-5	-	TRBV5-6	CASSVRWASTSGPQHF	TGTGCCAGCAGCGTGCGATGGGCCAGCACATCCGGGCCCCAGCATTTT
-	TRBJ1-1	-	TRBV19	CASSSQGPEAFF	TGTGCCAGTAGCTCACAGGGCCCTGAAGCTTTCTTT
-	TRBJ2-4	-	TRBV30	CAWTGGNSNIQYF	TGTGCCTGGACAGGGGGGAATTCAAACATTCAGTACTTC